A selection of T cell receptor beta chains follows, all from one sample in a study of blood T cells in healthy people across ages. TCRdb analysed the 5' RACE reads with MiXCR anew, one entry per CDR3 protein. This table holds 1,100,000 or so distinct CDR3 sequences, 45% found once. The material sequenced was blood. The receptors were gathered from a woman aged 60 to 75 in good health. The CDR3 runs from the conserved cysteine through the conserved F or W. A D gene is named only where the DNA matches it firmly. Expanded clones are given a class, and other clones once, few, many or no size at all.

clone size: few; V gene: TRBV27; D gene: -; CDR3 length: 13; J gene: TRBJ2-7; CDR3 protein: CASSRSLVDEQYF; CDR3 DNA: TGTGCCAGCAGCCGGAGCCTCGTGGACGAGCAGTACTTC
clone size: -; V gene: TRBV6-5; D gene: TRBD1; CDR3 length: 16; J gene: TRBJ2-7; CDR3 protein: CASSYASRQGVYEQYF; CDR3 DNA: TGTGCCAGCAGTTACGCCTCTCGGCAGGGGGTCTACGAGCAGTACTTC
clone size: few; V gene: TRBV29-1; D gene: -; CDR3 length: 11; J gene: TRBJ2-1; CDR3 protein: CSVEGYNEQFF; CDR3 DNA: TGCAGCGTTGAAGGTTACAATGAGCAGTTCTTC
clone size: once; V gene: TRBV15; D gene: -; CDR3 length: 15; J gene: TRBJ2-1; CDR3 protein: CATSRDNDSGDEQFF; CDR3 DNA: TGTGCCACCAGCAGAGATAACGATTCCGGCGATGAGCAGTTCTTC
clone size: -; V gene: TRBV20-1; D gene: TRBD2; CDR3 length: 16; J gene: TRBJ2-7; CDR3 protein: CSARDPASGRNYEQYF; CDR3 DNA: TGCAGTGCTAGAGATCCCGCAAGCGGGAGAAACTACGAGCAGTACTTC
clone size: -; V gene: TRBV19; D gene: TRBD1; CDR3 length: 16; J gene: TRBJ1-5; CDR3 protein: CASRLRTGDSNQPQHF; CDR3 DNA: TGTGCCAGTAGGCTCCGGACAGGGGATAGCAATCAGCCCCAGCATTTT
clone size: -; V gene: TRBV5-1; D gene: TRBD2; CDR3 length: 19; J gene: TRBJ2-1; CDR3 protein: CASSLFTSGRASKGNEQFF; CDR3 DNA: TGCGCCAGCAGCTTGTTTACTAGTGGGAGGGCGTCTAAGGGGAATGAGCAGTTCTTC
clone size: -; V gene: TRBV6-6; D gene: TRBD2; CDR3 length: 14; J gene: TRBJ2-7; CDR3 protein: CASSTSGRSYEQYF; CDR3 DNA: TGTGCCAGCAGTACTAGCGGGAGGTCCTACGAGCAGTACTTC
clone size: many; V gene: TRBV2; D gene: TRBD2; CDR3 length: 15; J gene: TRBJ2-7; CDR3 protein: CASSGPTSGHYEQYF; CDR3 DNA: TGTGCCAGCAGTGGGCCGACTAGCGGTCACTACGAGCAGTACTTC
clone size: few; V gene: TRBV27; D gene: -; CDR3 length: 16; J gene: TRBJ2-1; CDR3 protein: CASSLTRGLSYNEQFF; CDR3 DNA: TGTGCCAGCAGTTTGACTAGGGGTCTGTCCTACAATGAGCAGTTCTTC
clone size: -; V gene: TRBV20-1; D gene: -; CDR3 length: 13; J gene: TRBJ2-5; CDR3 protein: CSARDLGGETQYF; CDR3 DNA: TGCAGTGCTAGAGACCTCGGCGGAGAGACCCAGTACTTC
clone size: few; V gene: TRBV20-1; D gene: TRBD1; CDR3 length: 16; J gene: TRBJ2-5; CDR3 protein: CSARDRDSVYQETQYF; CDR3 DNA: TGCAGTGCTAGAGATCGGGACAGCGTGTACCAAGAGACCCAGTACTTC
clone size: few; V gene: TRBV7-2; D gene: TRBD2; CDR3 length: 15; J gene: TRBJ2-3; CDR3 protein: CASMGGRSFADTQYF; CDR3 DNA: TGTGCCAGCATGGGCGGGAGAAGCTTCGCAGATACGCAGTATTTT
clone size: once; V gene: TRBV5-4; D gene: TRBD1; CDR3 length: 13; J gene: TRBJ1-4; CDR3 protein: CASSPGTDEKLFF; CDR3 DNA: TGTGCCAGCAGCCCAGGGACAGACGAAAAGCTGTTTTTT
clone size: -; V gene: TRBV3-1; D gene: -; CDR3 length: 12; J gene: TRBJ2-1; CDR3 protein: CASSPAGFEQFF; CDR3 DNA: TGTGCCAGCAGCCCCGCGGGATTTGAGCAGTTCTTC
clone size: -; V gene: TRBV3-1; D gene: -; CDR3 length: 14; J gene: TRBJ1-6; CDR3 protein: CASSQDSKGSPLHF; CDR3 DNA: TGTGCCAGCAGCCAAGATTCAAAGGGATCACCCCTCCACTTT
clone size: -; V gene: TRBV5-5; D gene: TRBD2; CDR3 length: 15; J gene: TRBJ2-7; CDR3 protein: CASSAGLAGGNEQYF; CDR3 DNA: TGTGCCAGCAGCGCAGGACTAGCGGGAGGCAATGAGCAGTACTTC
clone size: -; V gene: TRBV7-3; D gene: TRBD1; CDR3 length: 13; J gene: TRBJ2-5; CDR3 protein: CASKRQGQETLYF; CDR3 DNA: TGTGCCAGCAAACGACAGGGGCAAGAGACCCTGTACTTC
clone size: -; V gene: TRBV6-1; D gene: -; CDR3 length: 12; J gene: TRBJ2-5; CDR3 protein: CASSLYSDEQYF; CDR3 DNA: TGTGCCAGCAGCCTCTATTCCGATGAGCAGTACTTC
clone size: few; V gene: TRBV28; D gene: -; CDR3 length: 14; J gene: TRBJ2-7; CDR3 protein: CASSRTGHSYEQYF; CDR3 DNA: TGTGCCAGCAGTCGAACAGGACACTCCTACGAGCAGTACTTC
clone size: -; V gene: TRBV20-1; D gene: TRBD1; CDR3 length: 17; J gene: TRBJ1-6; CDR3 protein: CSAYPSRGTGFGSPLHF; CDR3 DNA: TGCAGTGCTTACCCGAGTAGGGGGACAGGGTTTGGCTCACCCCTCCACTTT
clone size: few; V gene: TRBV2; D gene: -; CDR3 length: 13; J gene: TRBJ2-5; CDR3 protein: CASSGGWAETQYF; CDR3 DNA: TGTGCCAGCAGTGGGGGGTGGGCGGAGACCCAGTACTTC
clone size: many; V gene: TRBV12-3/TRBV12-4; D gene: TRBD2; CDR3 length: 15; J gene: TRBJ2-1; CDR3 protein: CASSLRAGDYNEQFF; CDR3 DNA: TGTGCCAGCAGTTTGCGAGCGGGAGACTACAATGAGCAGTTCTTC
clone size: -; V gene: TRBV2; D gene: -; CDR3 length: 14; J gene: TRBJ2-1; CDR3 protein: CASSADGSDNEQFF; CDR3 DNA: TGTGCCAGCAGTGCTGACGGGAGCGATAATGAGCAGTTCTTC
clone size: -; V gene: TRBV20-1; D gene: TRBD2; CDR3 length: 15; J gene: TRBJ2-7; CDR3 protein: CAPGTSGAAFYEQYF; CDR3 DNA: TGTGCCCCCGGGACTAGCGGGGCGGCGTTCTACGAGCAGTACTTC
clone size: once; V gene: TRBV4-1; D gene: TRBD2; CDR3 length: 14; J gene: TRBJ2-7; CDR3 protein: CASSQATWGGEQYF; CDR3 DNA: TGCGCCAGCAGCCAAGCGACGTGGGGGGGCGAGCAGTACTTC
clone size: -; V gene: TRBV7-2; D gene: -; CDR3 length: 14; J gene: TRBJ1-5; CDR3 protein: CASSSDQGNQPQHF; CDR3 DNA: TGTGCCAGCAGCTCGGACCAGGGTAATCAGCCCCAGCATTTT
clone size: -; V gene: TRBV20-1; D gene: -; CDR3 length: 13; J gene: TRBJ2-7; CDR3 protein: CSARWGSPYEQYF; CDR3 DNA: TGCAGTGCTAGATGGGGGAGCCCCTACGAGCAGTACTTC